This entry describes one T cell receptor beta chain. Here immunoSEQ multiplex PCR was the method, and the copy in TCRdb shows in-frame clones only, minus some. In the table there are tens of thousands of clones, about 87% of which are singletons. Trimming took off 0 bases at V and 0 bases at J, with 19 bases between the two ends. The germline gives CDR1 LGHNA, CDR2 YNFKEQ. The CDR3 is made up of 19 amino acids. The data were taken from a study of blood T cell repertoires in COVID-19. This sequence joins TRBV4-2 and TRBJ2-3, with D possibly matching TRBD2 (6 bases). The sequencing input was peripheral blood. The receptor's source is a man between 40 and 49 years old with acute or convalescent COVID-19. For the CDR3, the DNA is TGTGCCAGCAGCCAAGATAGGAGGGGAGAGGAAACTAGCACAGATACGCAGTATTTT. It is translated as CASSQDRRGEETSTDTQYF.